This T cell receptor beta chain was recorded in a study of CD8+CD57+ T cells in acquired aplastic anemia. For the study at large: The average for DNA from sorted CD4+ and CD8+ cells was 3.2 ug.

Sequencing involved patients with CD8+CD57+ cell expansion previously shown by flow cytometry. Each of the patients presented with severe acquired aplastic anemia. No therapy was given to patients before blood sampling. The use of genomic DNA as template underpinned the TCR beta VDJ and CDR3 profiling. TCRdb re-analysed the reads in MiXCR, keeping a single row per CDR3 protein. The sample has approximately 300,000 distinct CDR3 sequences, about three fifths seen once. The V end was cut by 5 bases, the J end by 5 bases, with 14 bases between. The CDR3 spans 13 residues. Germline CDR1 and CDR2: SGHNT and YYREEE (reference sequence).

V usage is TRBV5-4 and J usage is TRBJ2-7; D might be TRBD1 (6 bases). Sequencing was done on a sample of sorted CD4+, CD8+, or CD8+CD57+ T cells (not recorded which) from PBMCs. This TCR was sampled from a human donor with aplastic anemia. The CDR3 reads CASRPTGFHEQYF. CDR3 coding DNA: TGTGCCAGCAGGCCGACAGGTTTCCACGAGCAGTACTTC.